What follows is one T cell receptor (beta chain) and its context. As yet, its antigen is unknown. Here immunoSEQ multiplex PCR was the method, and the copy in TCRdb shows in-frame clones only, minus some. The sample has some 100,000 clones, roughly nine tenths seen once. Trimming shortened V by 3 bases and J by 3 bases, and 8 bases separated the two germline ends. In germline, CDR1 is SGHDN, CDR2 FVKESK. This CDR3 contains 13 residues. The sample comes from a study of cytomegalovirus exposure and HLA in healthy donors. Broader study findings: Listed as cytomegalovirus-associated were about 160 TCR beta chains. In vitro assays verified that three CMV-associated chains recognized CMV antigens specifically. Some public TCRs appeared in many individuals, while most sequences were rare.

This clonotype originated in a young man in good health and CMV-seropositive. The chain carries TRBV14 and TRBJ1-1; D is ambiguous. Sequencing was carried out using PBMCs. CDR3 amino acids: CASSHYRYTEAFF. CDR3 DNA: TGTGCCAGCAGCCACTACAGATACACTGAAGCTTTCTTT.